Here is one T cell receptor beta chain with its context. Source study methods: Nucleated cell number was recorded as an estimate derived from reference gene primer amplification. Produced via immunoSEQ multiplex PCR; TCRdb's table is partial and in-frame only. Clone size and V and J calls were adopted from that table, with D and trimming inferred from the DNA. The sample has fewer than 500,000 clones; around 88% are singletons. This record belongs to a study of blood T cell repertoires in COVID-19. For the study at large: Donors in the United States, Italy and Spain gave samples during acute or convalescent COVID-19. PBMCs, B-cell-depleted T cells, or T cells provided the cDNA or gDNA that made up the material.

CDR3 length: 15 residues. V shed 2 bases and J 5 bases; nucleotides not matched to a gene: 6. Germline V lookup: CDR1 MDHEN, CDR2 SYDVKM. Sequenced sample: peripheral blood. The V call is TRBV28, the J call TRBJ2-7, with 10 positions matching TRBD1. This receptor was obtained from a woman in her 30s with acute or convalescent COVID-19. CDR3 coding DNA: TGTGCCAGCAGTTTAACGGGACAGGGGACCCACGAGCAGTACTTC. This codes for CASSLTGQGTHEQYF. Combining the CDR3 with reference TRBV28 and TRBJ2-7 gives the whole variable domain DVKVTQSSRYLVKRTGEKVFLECVQDMDHENMFWYRQDPGLGLRLIYFSYDVKMKEKGDIPEGYSVSREKKERFSLILESASTNQTSMYLCASSLTGQGTHEQYFGPGTRLTVT.